The text below deals with one T cell receptor beta chain. Its antigen is not yet known. The cohort was made up of several hundred healthy bone marrow donors. Cohort members were all nominally healthy when sampled, although unrecorded immune exposures were likely present. The donor tested CMV seropositive, placing the donor among the 310 or so seropositive members of the cohort. A peripheral blood sample was collected from each donor, and TCR beta sequencing was performed on peripheral blood mononuclear cells. Genomic DNA extraction from the blood cell samples was performed with the Qiagen DNeasy Blood Extraction Kit. Library construction relied on the immunoSEQ multiplex PCR assay. A mixture of 60 forward primers for TCR Vbeta segments and 13 reverse primers for TCR Jbeta segments was used in the multiplex PCR. The CDR3 region of rearranged TCR beta genes was amplified from genomic DNA with a multiplex PCR assay. Amplified TCR beta libraries were sequenced as 87-base-pair reads on the Illumina HiSeq System. The authors' pipeline ran thus. A later analysis counted some 80 million unique TCR beta chains across the 700 or so repertoires, and some 11 million of these chains were shared by at least two donors. A nearest-neighbor algorithm error-corrected the raw reads and collapsed the reads into unique sequences, merging closely related sequences to remove PCR and sequencing errors. CDR3 sequences were aligned to IMGT reference sequences to assign V, D and J gene segments. For a sequence to be retained, at least a six-nucleotide match to both a V gene segment and a J gene segment was required. A rearrangement counted as productive if the CDR3 had no stop codons and remained in frame with V and J, and every other rearrangement counted as non-productive. CDR3 was defined according to IMGT convention as the region running from the second conserved V-encoded cysteine to the conserved J-encoded phenylalanine. In an earlier analysis of some 550 of the donors, sequences lacking an unambiguous match to a single V gene segment were excluded. An earlier analysis of 500 to 600 of the donors classified V segments as functional when productive rearrangements were above 56.7% and as segregating when the standard deviation between donors was above 5%. A statistical classification framework was built to diagnose cytomegalovirus status from the catalog of TCR beta chain sequences. V and J gene assignment, in a later analysis, came from comparing TCR nucleotide sequences with IMGT/GENE-DB human TR gene sequences. Using the TCRdist pipeline, a later analysis assigned CDR3 sequences along with most-parsimonious VDJ recombination scenarios. In a later analysis, every TCR beta chain was defined by the combination of its CDR3 amino acid sequence and its V-gene family, and reads without a unique V-gene family were dropped. To address suspected cross-contamination and a sequencing artifact, a later analysis removed under 600 highly shared, low-generation-probability nucleotide sequences. A later analysis calculated a clonal expansion index for each public chain from normalized within-repertoire ranks of inferred template counts. A later analysis computed generation probabilities with a VDJ recombination model fitted to out-of-frame rearrangements, and checked the results against IGoR. In a later analysis, hypergeometric tests were used to score TCR-TCR, TCR-HLA and TCR-CMV co-occurrence, with a repertoire-size bias correction applied to TCR pairs. A later analysis estimated false discovery rates by permuting HLA or CMV assignments 20 times. In a later analysis, co-occurring TCRs were grouped with DBSCAN, and TCRdist sequence similarity was added when clustering was performed within HLA-allele-positive subsets. For co-occurrence clustering, repertoires with fewer than 30,000 or more than 120,000 public chains were excluded, along with five or six repertoires with anomalous nucleotide sharing. TCRdb mirrors the immuneACCESS table, restricted to in-frame sequences. Some clones are absent from its copies; in checked studies, under half trace to an unresolved V gene, and the reason for the others is unknown. V and J calls plus clone size are reproduced from that table; the DNA served to infer D and trimming. The data table for this sample lists around 55,000 clones. Clones ranked in the top ten supply roughly 9% of the sample.

The CDR3 runs 15 amino acids, cysteine and phenylalanine included. CDR3 DNA only is kept here, 45 bases in frame from base 1. Trimming removed 4 bases from V and 6 bases from J; the gene matches leave 7 bases unexplained. The CDR1 and CDR2 encoded by the germline V gene are SGDLS and YYNGEE. The data stem from a study of cytomegalovirus exposure and HLA in healthy donors (dated by TCRdb to between 2016 and 2019). With respect to the entire study: An earlier analysis of approximately 590 of the donors reported 276 Gb of sequence data and 117 million unique TCR beta sequences from about 179 million T cells. An early release that covered more than 550 HLA-typed donors contained approximately 300 gigabases of sequencing data and 85 million to 100 million unique TCR sequences. Of the 398 genotyped donors, 75% to 85% were placed in the genetic ancestry cluster associated with self-reported Caucasian donors. The study aimed to test whether cataloging public T cell receptors could reveal signatures of past pathogen exposure. The T cell repertoires of about 700 subjects were profiled by immunosequencing and related to cytomegalovirus serostatus. In addition to the first cohort of roughly 700 subjects, a separate validation cohort of about 120 different subjects was used. High-throughput TCR immunosequencing, statistical association of individual TCRs with disease status, and machine learning were combined to predict cytomegalovirus infection status. In a later analysis, previously published TCR beta repertoires from about 640 donors were re-analyzed and high-resolution HLA genotyping was added so that TCR occurrence patterns could be studied. In the later analysis, no new phenotypic data were used to find candidate immune exposures; instead, reliance was placed on TCR beta sequences and their occurrence across donors. To decide whether each TCR beta V gene segment behaved as functional or pseudogenic, an earlier analysis of some 600 of the donors relied on high-throughput TCR beta sequencing. Donor age, sex, ethnicity and CMV serostatus were collected together with the repertoire data. Genome-wide SNP genotypes for about 65% of the 666 donors were used in a later genetic analysis, which treated that subset as a discovery cohort. Every discovery cohort repertoire had been produced on one sequencing platform. HLA typing covered class I and class II loci at four-digit resolution. The number of donors typed differed by locus, with about 629-640 for A, B, C, DRB1 and DQB1, over 500 for DQA1, 600 to 610 for DPA1, and some 440 for DPB1. Because of strong linkage in the cohort, five DR-DQ haplotypes were treated as single units for association and clustering. Among over 350 genotyped donors of the cohort, an average of around 240,000 unique TCR beta nucleotide sequences were sequenced per donor, around 20% of them non-productive.

The paper's findings and limits, for the study overall: Only TCR beta chains were sequenced in this cohort, and the absence of alpha or paired-chain data limited detectable features. The only immune exposure information available for the cohort was CMV serostatus. In the study, approximately 150 TCR beta chains were listed as associated with cytomegalovirus. In both the original and validation cohorts, the classifier was reported to diagnose cytomegalovirus status with high specificity and sensitivity. Compared with equally common non-associated chains, HLA-associated TCR beta chains in a later analysis were more clonally expanded and had lower generation probabilities. A later analysis reported that several top co-occurrence clusters appeared linked to parvovirus B19, influenza, CMV and Epstein-Barr virus. Because some donors lacked HLA typing at each locus, the association tests relied only on the typed subset. The authors suggested that the approach could potentially be extended to other disease states and immunological phenotypes. Linkage disequilibrium might explain the correlated functional status among segregating V segments, but an unknown experimental factor could not be excluded. V-gene and J-gene trimming of TCR beta chains was associated with a missense DCLRE1C variant in a later genetic analysis, and the association was replicated in an independent cohort. Some IMGT-functional V segments, including TRBV6-2 and TRBV6-3, could not be told apart with the 87-base-pair reads, so those segments were excluded. When HLA alleles, especially DR and DQ, strongly co-occurred, TCR associations were difficult to assign to individual alleles. Most TCR sequences were seen in very few donors, while some public TCRs were found in many individuals. At a false discovery rate of 0.05, a later analysis linked around 15,000 TCR beta sequences to specific HLA alleles. The earlier analysis of around 600 of the donors excluded roughly 17 rarely observed V segments, including chromosome 9 orphons, because counts were too low. A cluster of highly shared sequence variants was judged likely to be a technical artifact of the sequencing pipeline. A further reported finding was that TCR beta sequences accurately predicted the HLA-A and HLA-B alleles for most subjects in the first cohort. An earlier analysis of around 500 of the donors showed that most TCR beta V segments appeared in productive rearrangements either about 90% or about 30% of the time, which broadly matched IMGT annotations. Most CMV-associated TCR beta chains appeared to be HLA-restricted in a later analysis, and the HLA associations seemed to be driven largely by CMV exposure. In a later analysis, TCR association rates were found to vary across HLA loci, with the most associated TCRs seen for DRB1 alleles and the fewest for HLA-C alleles. Sequencing depth was assumed to be roughly uniform across donors in the presence/absence analyses, though that assumption may not hold. In vitro tests confirmed that a few of the cytomegalovirus-associated TCR beta chains recognize cytomegalovirus antigens. A later genetic analysis reported fewer N-insertions in productive TCRs among donors in an Asian-associated ancestry cluster than the roughly 670-donor mean.

The specimen was PBMCs. The V gene is TRBV9 and the J gene is TRBJ1-5; 10 central nucleotides agree with TRBD1. This receptor was obtained from a man aged 45-65 years in good health and CMV-seropositive. The encoded CDR3 is CASSFGTGDGQPQHF. The nucleotides are TGTGCCAGCAGCTTCGGGACAGGGGATGGTCAGCCCCAGCATTTT.